These 27 T cell receptor beta chains were all obtained from the same sample, sequenced in a study of cytomegalovirus exposure and HLA in healthy donors. The PCR had 60 Vbeta and 13 Jbeta primers. Generated by immunoSEQ multiplex PCR, the TCRdb table keeps only in-frame clones and is missing some. This sample has under 150,000 clones, with approximately 84% found just once. Sequenced: PBMCs. The origin of the receptors is a boy aged 2 to 10 in good health and CMV-seronegative.

This clone occurred once. The chain recombines TRBV4-1 with TRBJ1-3; D uncertain. Germline V gene lookup returns CDR1 MGHRA and CDR2 YSYEKL. The CDR3 covers 15 residues. The V gene lost 5 bases and the J gene lost 0 bases, with 11 bases spanning the gap. CDR3 amino acids: CASSSDGSSGNTIYF. The DNA of the CDR3 is TGCGCCAGCAGCTCGGACGGGAGCTCTGGAAACACCATATATTTT.

This clone has only a few counts. The chain employs TRBV18 and TRBJ2-7; tentative D call: TRBD1 (6 bases). In germline, CDR1 is KGHSH, CDR2 LQKENI. Trimming left V 1 base short and J 2 bases short, with 6 bases between. The length of the CDR3 is 13 residues. The DNA for the CDR3 is TGTGCCAGCTCACCACGGGACACCTACGAGCAGTACGTC. Residues: CASSPRDTYEQYV.

CDR3 nucleotides: TGTGCCAGCAGCTTAGGCGACTTCCTTTCCCGGGACAGAACCATATATTTT. Encoded protein: CASSLGDFLSRDRTIYF. This chain uses TRBV11-2 with TRBJ1-3; 7 bases fit TRBD1. CDR3 length equals 17 residues. Germline CDR1 SGHAT, CDR2 FQNNGV. The junction had 16 bases not matched to a gene; V was cut back by 1 base and J by 10 bases.

V usage is TRBV19 and J usage is TRBJ1-2; D unresolved. Germline V gene sequence: CDR1 LNHDA, CDR2 SQIVND (reference sequence). The ends were cut back, 3 bases at V and 8 bases at J, with 7 bases in the middle. The CDR3 has 11 residues. The CDR3 sequence is CASSIARGYTF. The CDR3 DNA is TGTGCCAGTAGTATCGCCCGGGGCTACACCTTC.

The rearrangement joins TRBV7-3 to TRBJ1-2; 10 nucleotides line up with TRBD1. Germline V gives CDR1 SGHTA, CDR2 FQGTGA. The J segment lost 6 bases and the V segment lost 0 bases, leaving 10 bases of the junction unmatched. The CDR3 is made up of 17 amino acids. CDR3 sequence (DNA): TGTGCCAGCAGCTTAACGTCGGACAGGGGGGCAGTGGATGGCTACACCTTC. Translated, it gives CASSLTSDRGAVDGYTF.

The CDR3 reads CASSNHNPSPEKLFF. CDR3 bases: TGTGCCAGCAGTAACCACAACCCCTCCCCTGAAAAACTGTTTTTT. The chain is built from TRBV6-5 and TRBJ1-4; no clear D. The CDR3 consists of 15 residues. The V gene lost 5 bases and the J gene lost 7 bases, with 17 bases spanning the gap. Germline V gives CDR1 MNHEY, CDR2 SVGAGI.

The V gene is TRBV1, the J gene TRBJ2-3; the D call TRBD2 from the table was never checked on the DNA. TRBV1 is an annotated pseudogene. This CDR3 spans 17 amino acids. CDR3 sequence reads: CTSSQGPAVTGTDTQYF. In nucleotides, the CDR3 is TGCACCAGCAGCCAAGGTCCAGCGGTCACAGGCACAGATACGCAGTATTTT.

J is TRBJ1-2 and V is TRBV28; a weak D match, TRBD1 (6 bases). Deletions cut 8 bases from V and 4 bases from J, with 14 bases between. The germline V gene has CDR1 MDHEN and CDR2 SYDVKM. The CDR3 is 13 residues long. The CDR3 DNA follows: TGTGCCAGCTCGGACAGTCCAATCTATGGCTACACCTTC. Translating it yields CASSDSPIYGYTF.

The chain has TRBV4-2 and TRBJ2-3; 10 nucleotides match TRBD2. Trimming at V came to 0 bases and at J to 2 bases, leaving 8 bases not matched to a gene. Germline loops: CDR1 LGHNA, CDR2 YNFKEQ. The CDR3 is 18 residues long. For the CDR3, the DNA is TGTGCCAGCAGCCAAGAAGGACCAGCGGGGGGGCCCACAGATACGCAGTATTTT. Protein: CASSQEGPAGGPTDTQYF.

V gene TRBV6-5 combines with J gene TRBJ2-6; D unresolved. The V gene lost 6 bases and the J gene lost 1 base, with 10 bases spanning the gap. The germline CDR1 and CDR2 sequences are MNHEY and SVGAGI. The CDR3 is made up of 15 amino acids. The CDR3 is CASSLTVSGANVLTF. Here the CDR3 DNA reads TGTGCCAGCAGCCTTACAGTGTCTGGGGCCAACGTCCTGACTTTC.

The DNA for the CDR3 is TGTGCCAGCAGCAATCCCGTGAGGGAAAAACTGTTTTTT. Translating it yields CASSNPVREKLFF. The chain joins TRBV11-2 to TRBJ1-4; no clear D gene. Germline lookup yields CDR1 SGHAT and CDR2 FQNNGV. This CDR3 contains 13 residues. The V end was cut by 5 bases, the J end by 8 bases, with 12 bases between.

This clone has a handful of counts. The V and J genes are TRBV11-3 and TRBJ2-3; D might be TRBD2 (6 bases). CDR1 SGHNT and CDR2 YENEEA come from the germline V gene. CDR3 length equals 15 residues. Trimming took 0 bases from V and 2 from J, leaving 9 bases between them. CDR3 in amino acids: CASSLERDITDTQYF. The CDR3 DNA sequence: TGTGCCAGCAGCTTAGAGCGGGATATCACAGATACGCAGTATTTT.

The J gene is TRBJ2-3, the V gene TRBV4-3; 14 positions agree with TRBD2. The CDR3 sequence is 16 residues long. Germline V CDR1 and CDR2: LGHNA, YSLEER. The junction had 5 bases not matched to a gene; V was cut back by 3 bases and J by 6 bases. In DNA, the CDR3 is TGCGCCAGCAGCCAGGGACTAGCGGGGGCTGGGGATACGCAGTATTTT. It translates to CASSQGLAGAGDTQYF.

The J gene is TRBJ1-1, the V gene TRBV4-2, with TRBD1 matching 10 bases. This CDR3 has 16 residues. V lost 3 bases to trimming and J lost 4 bases; unmatched junction nucleotides: 8. Germline V gene sequence: CDR1 LGHNA, CDR2 YNFKEQ. The DNA for the CDR3 is TGTGCCAGCAGCCAGACCGGGACAGGGGTGGGCACTGAAGCTTTCTTT. Amino acids: CASSQTGTGVGTEAFF.

This chain joins TRBV4-2 and TRBJ2-5; 12 bases are a match to TRBD2. Germline assignment: CDR1 LGHNA and CDR2 YNFKEQ. V lost 0 bases, J lost 4 bases, and 6 bases stayed unmatched. The CDR3 has 17 residues. Here the CDR3 reads CASSQDGPSGGVETQYF. CDR3 nucleotides: TGTGCCAGCAGCCAAGATGGTCCTAGCGGGGGGGTAGAGACCCAGTACTTC.

J is TRBJ2-7 and V is TRBV2; no definite D call. V dropped 2 bases and J dropped 0 bases, with 5 bases sitting between them. The CDR3 runs 13 residues. Germline V gene sequence: CDR1 SNHLY, CDR2 FYNNEI. The CDR3 sequence: CASSEWSSYEQYV. The CDR3 region has the DNA TGTGCCAGCAGTGAATGGAGCTCCTACGAGCAGTACGTC.

The V call is TRBV18, the J call TRBJ2-4, with D perhaps matching TRBD2 (6 bases). Germline CDR1 reads KGHSH; CDR2 reads LQKENI. V was clipped by 0 bases and J by 5 bases, with 8 bases between them. The CDR3 is made up of 14 amino acids. The CDR3: CASSPPRDQNIQYF. The CDR3 DNA reads as TGTGCCAGCTCACCACCGCGGGACCAAAACATTCAGTACTTC.

The chain links TRBV19 to TRBJ1-2; 7 bases align to TRBD1. V lost 4 bases to trimming and J lost 5 bases; unmatched junction nucleotides: 10. CDR3 size: 15 residues. CDR1 and CDR2 (germline): LNHDA, SQIVND (reference sequence). CDR3 sequence reads: CASSTAGGREYGYTF. DNA for the CDR3: TGTGCCAGTAGTACCGCAGGGGGTAGAGAGTATGGCTACACCTTC.

This chain joins TRBV6-6 and TRBJ1-5; D is unresolved. This CDR3 is 16 amino acids long. Trimming shortened V by 0 bases and J by 3 bases, and 12 bases separated the two germline ends. CDR1 MNHNY and CDR2 SVGAGI come from the germline V gene (reference sequence). DNA for the CDR3: TGTGCCAGCAGTTACTCCCAGGTAGAGAACAATCAGCCCCAGCATTTT. This sequence encodes CASSYSQVENNQPQHF.

The gene calls are TRBV9 and TRBJ2-1; TRBD2 matches 14 bases. Germline values: CDR1 SGDLS, CDR2 YYNGEE. The CDR3 spans 18 residues. Unmatched junction bases numbered 7, after V lost 0 bases and J lost 5 bases. The CDR3 region has the DNA TGTGCCAGCAGCGTAGGGACTAGCGGGAGGCCTAGTCACAATGAGCAGTTCTTC. Protein product: CASSVGTSGRPSHNEQFF.

The chain couples TRBV19 to TRBJ2-4; TRBD1 matches 8 bases. CDR3 length: 16 amino acids. Losses at the gene ends were 4 bases for V and 0 bases for J; bases not matched to a gene: 5. Germline V gene sequence: CDR1 LNHDA, CDR2 SQIVND (reference sequence). CDR3 residues: CASSNRQGRAKNIQYF. Written as DNA, the CDR3 is TGTGCCAGTAGTAACAGACAGGGGAGAGCCAAAAACATTCAGTACTTC.

This clone appeared a single time. The V gene is TRBV19, the J gene TRBJ2-4; 9 bases agree with TRBD1. The germline gives CDR1 LNHDA, CDR2 SQIVND (reference sequence). V shed 5 bases and J 7 bases; nucleotides not matched to a gene: 6. The length of the CDR3 is 14 residues. CDR3: CASSSQGADNIQYF. CDR3 sequence (DNA): TGTGCCAGTAGTTCACAGGGGGCGGATAACATTCAGTACTTC.

The gene calls are TRBV30 and TRBJ1-5, with 8 bases lining up with TRBD1. CDR1 is GTSNPN, CDR2 SVGIG, per germline (reference sequence). This CDR3 is 14 amino acids long. The V and J ends lost 2 bases and 7 bases, in that order; junction bases with no gene match: 7. The CDR3 nucleotides read TGTGCCTGGAGTTCCGACAGGGGAAGACAGCCCCAGCATTTT. Amino acids: CAWSSDRGRQPQHF.

This chain joins TRBV7-9 and TRBJ2-3, with 11 bases that match TRBD2. Germline V gives CDR1 SEHNR, CDR2 FQNEAQ (reference sequence). The CDR3 extends over 16 amino acids. The J segment lost 2 bases and the V segment lost 5 bases, leaving 6 bases of the junction unmatched. The CDR3: CASSRGTSGSTDTQYF. CDR3 in DNA: TGTGCCAGCAGCCGAGGGACTAGCGGATCCACAGATACGCAGTATTTT.

The rearrangement links TRBV11-2 to TRBJ2-7, with 7 bases fitting TRBD2. The CDR3 loop spans 15 amino acids. Germline CDR1 reads SGHAT; CDR2 reads FQNNGV. The ends lost 3 bases at V and 3 bases at J; junction bases unmatched: 8. CDR3: CASSLEAGVDYEQYV. CDR3 DNA sequence: TGTGCCAGCAGCTTGGAGGCGGGAGTGGACTACGAGCAGTACGTC.

The chain combines TRBV6-5 with TRBJ1-1; 9 nucleotides match TRBD1. J gave up 3 bases and V 7 bases, and 6 bases lay outside the gene matches. CDR1 MNHEY and CDR2 SVGAGI come from the germline V gene. This CDR3 has 14 residues. CDR3 protein: CASTTGGRDTEAFF. DNA for the CDR3: TGTGCCAGCACGACAGGGGGTAGGGACACTGAAGCTTTCTTT.

The chain carries TRBV7-9 and TRBJ2-5; 8 bases match TRBD1. CDR3 length: 17 residues. V lost 2 bases, J lost 2 bases, and 10 bases stayed unmatched. The germline V gene has CDR1 SEHNR and CDR2 FQNEAQ (reference sequence). CDR3 sequence: CASSLLTGVGPQETQYF. Written as DNA, the CDR3 is TGTGCCAGCAGCTTACTGACAGGGGTCGGTCCTCAAGAGACCCAGTACTTC.